This T cell receptor (beta chain) was recorded in a study of regulatory T cells in long-lasting Graves disease. With V trimmed by 6 bases and J by 5 bases, 1 base remained unmatched. This CDR3 is 13 amino acids long. Germline V lookup: CDR1 LNHNV, CDR2 YYDKDF (reference sequence). Overall study findings and caveats: Persistent disease preferred TRBV28, TRBJ1-2 and TRBJ2-5. New patients shared fewer than 1,000 public clonotypes, and persistent patients shared more, with fewer than 3,500. Patients with persistent Graves' had lower TCR diversity than newly diagnosed patients.

Details on this clonotype: Its specificity is unknown.

Sequencing libraries for TCR beta were prepared with iRepertoire HTBI primers and Arm-PCR of CDR3 regions. TCRdb re-called the multiplex PCR reads through MiXCR, storing one row per CDR3 protein. The sample has approximately 470,000 distinct CDR3 sequences, around 15% seen once. The time point was: newly diagnosed GD, antithyroid drugs for less than 3 months. Generation of the TCR library employed RNA extracted from PBMCs. A blood draw put about 8.2 milliliters of peripheral blood into EDTA tubes. The same data also went into a second study, on T cells in Graves' hyperthyroidism and ophthalmopathy.

This specimen was peripheral blood mononuclear cells (PBMCs), taken at new diagnosis, from a patient treated with antithyroid drugs. The chain links TRBV15 to TRBJ1-4, with 9 positions matching TRBD1. The source is a man in his forties or fifties with Graves disease. The CDR3 protein is CATRTGGNEKLFF. The CDR3, as DNA: TGTGCCACCAGGACAGGGGGAAATGAAAAACTGTTTTTT.